A single sample is the source of the 27 T cell receptor beta chains below, sequenced in a study of technical replicates of blood from a few donors. Measured with immunoSEQ multiplex PCR; TCRdb has only the in-frame clones, and not every one. The repertoire holds around 80,000 clones, with over 95% as singletons. Sample: T cells isolated from PBMCs. All receptors come from a human donor in good health.

The V call is TRBV4-1, the J call TRBJ1-1, with a possible D match to TRBD1 (5 bases). The CDR3 totals 15 residues. Per germline, CDR1 MGHRA and CDR2 YSYEKL. Trimming took 1 base from V and 0 from J, leaving 9 bases between them. Written as DNA, the CDR3 is TGCGCCAGCAGCCAAGGGGGGGGACTGAACACTGAAGCTTTCTTT. Protein: CASSQGGGLNTEAFF.

The gene calls are TRBV27 and TRBJ2-5; tentatively, D is TRBD2 (6 bases). CDR1 and CDR2 from the germline V gene are MNHEY and SMNVEV (reference sequence). V shed 3 bases and J shed 0 bases, with 8 bases lying between them. This CDR3 is 14 amino acids long. The CDR3 nucleotides read TGTGCCAGCAGTTTGGCGGGACACCAAGAGACCCAGTACTTC. Translation gives CASSLAGHQETQYF.

The count of this clone is one. This chain connects TRBV6-6 to TRBJ2-7, with TRBD2 matching 7 bases. Germline V CDR1 and CDR2: MNHNY, SVGAGI (reference sequence). The CDR3 runs to 14 residues. V shed 6 bases, J shed 3 bases, and the junction held 8 bases outside the gene matches. The CDR3 reads CASSDPGEGYEQYF. CDR3 nucleotides: TGTGCCAGCAGCGACCCCGGGGAGGGCTACGAGCAGTACTTC.

The rearrangement joins TRBV5-8 to TRBJ2-2; TRBD2 aligns across 8 bases. The CDR3 totals 15 residues. In germline, CDR1 is SGHTS, CDR2 YDEGEE. The J segment lost 5 bases and the V segment lost 0 bases, leaving 3 bases of the junction unmatched. CDR3 residues: CASSLGLARTGELFF. The DNA of the CDR3 is TGTGCCAGCAGCTTGGGACTAGCGAGAACCGGGGAGCTGTTTTTT.

The chain links TRBV6-1 to TRBJ1-1; 8 nucleotides match TRBD1. The CDR3 has 12 amino acids. The ends lost 8 bases at V and 7 bases at J; junction bases unmatched: 6. The germline V gene has CDR1 MNHNS and CDR2 SASEGT. In DNA form, the CDR3 reads TGTGCCAGCTCGTACAGGGGGGTTGAAGCTTTCTTT. Amino acids: CASSYRGVEAFF.

J is TRBJ1-1 and V is TRBV9; D is undetermined. Germline V gene lookup returns CDR1 SGDLS and CDR2 YYNGEE. V was cut by 1 base and J by 0 bases, with 13 bases left in between. The CDR3 has 16 amino acids. CDR3 in DNA: TGTGCCAGCAGCGTATCCACGGAGCCCATGAACACTGAAGCTTTCTTT. It encodes CASSVSTEPMNTEAFF.

The rearrangement links TRBV6-6 to TRBJ2-3, with D maybe TRBD1 (8 bases). From germline, CDR1 is MNHNY and CDR2 SVGAGI (reference sequence). V was trimmed by 6 bases and J by 3 bases, leaving 19 bases between them. This CDR3 is built from 16 residues. The DNA of the CDR3 is TGTGCCAGCAGCTACGGACAGGGAGGGACTACAGATACGCAGTATTTT. It translates to CASSYGQGGTTDTQYF.

The chain is built from TRBV19 and TRBJ2-3, with D perhaps matching TRBD2 (7 bases). Per germline, CDR1 LNHDA and CDR2 SQIVND (reference sequence). This CDR3 contains 15 residues. Between the trimmed V and J ends, which lost 6 bases and 6 bases, there was a span of 19 bases. The chain's CDR3 is CASRGGGFEVDTQYF. DNA for the CDR3: TGTGCCAGTAGGGGAGGGGGATTCGAAGTGGATACGCAGTATTTT.

The rearrangement uses TRBV5-4 and TRBJ1-1; D call uncertain. The CDR3 is 12 residues long. Germline V gives CDR1 SGHNT, CDR2 YYREEE (reference sequence). The V gene lost 0 bases and the J gene lost 7 bases, with 7 bases spanning the gap. The CDR3 region is CASSLDSLEAFF. The CDR3 region has the DNA TGTGCCAGCAGCTTGGACAGTCTTGAAGCTTTCTTT.

The chain couples TRBV7-9 to TRBJ2-6; D is unclear. The CDR3 runs 12 residues. The V gene's germline CDR1 is SEHNR and CDR2 FQNEAQ (reference sequence). Trimming removed 8 bases at V and 0 bases at J, with 2 bases between. For the CDR3, the DNA is TGTGCCAGCTACTCTGGGGCCAACGTCCTGACTTTC. Protein: CASYSGANVLTF.

This clone was detected once. This chain joins TRBV29-1 and TRBJ2-1; D unresolved. Trimming pared 4 bases from V and 2 bases from J, leaving 12 bases between. Germline V gene data show CDR1 as SQVTM and CDR2 as ANQGSEA. The CDR3 contains 14 residues. The CDR3 here is CSVVGGDAYNEQFF. The CDR3 DNA reads TGCAGCGTTGTAGGCGGAGACGCCTACAATGAGCAGTTCTTC.

The gene calls are TRBV7-2 and TRBJ2-7, with D unclear. Germline V CDR1 and CDR2: SGHTA, FQGNSA. V gave up 5 bases and J gave up 2 bases, with 13 bases separating them. This CDR3 comprises 14 residues. The CDR3 here is CASSPNNSPYEQYF. The CDR3 DNA is TGTGCCAGCAGCCCTAATAACTCCCCCTACGAGCAGTACTTC. The full variable domain, its missing parts supplied by reference TRBV7-2 and TRBJ2-7, is GAGVSQSPSNKVTEKGKDVELRCDPISGHTALYWYRQSLGQGLEFLIYFQGNSAPDKSGLPSDRFSAERTGGSVSTLTIQRTQQEDSAVYLCASSPNNSPYEQYFGPGTRLTVT.

V gene TRBV9 combines with J gene TRBJ1-2; 7 bases map to TRBD1. The trim removed 0 bases at V and 7 bases at J, leaving 9 bases unmatched. This CDR3 region has 15 residues. Germline loops: CDR1 SGDLS, CDR2 YYNGEE. CDR3 DNA sequence: TGTGCCAGCAGCGTAGGGGGCAGGGGGTCGGTTGGCTACACCTTC. Encoded protein: CASSVGGRGSVGYTF.

The V call is TRBV5-1, the J call TRBJ2-1; D unresolved. Germline V gives CDR1 SGHRS, CDR2 YFSETQ. The CDR3 is 13 amino acids. V was trimmed by 4 bases and J by 7 bases, leaving 12 bases between them. The CDR3 sequence: CASSQDLFNEQFF. The CDR3, as DNA: TGCGCCAGCAGCCAAGACTTGTTTAATGAGCAGTTCTTC.

The chain combines TRBV28 with TRBJ2-7; TRBD2 is a possible D gene (6 bases). Trimming shortened V by 7 bases and J by 2 bases, and 9 bases separated the two germline ends. Germline loops: CDR1 MDHEN, CDR2 SYDVKM. The CDR3 runs to 12 residues. The CDR3 DNA sequence: TGTGCCAGCATTAGCGGAGCCTACGAGCAGTACTTC. The encoded protein is CASISGAYEQYF.

The chain joins TRBV7-2 to TRBJ2-6; the D gene is possibly TRBD1 (6 bases). Trimming took off 1 base at V and 16 bases at J, with 17 bases between the two ends. There are 14 residues in the CDR3. Germline assignment: CDR1 SGHTA and CDR2 FQGNSA. The CDR3 nucleotides are TGTGCCAGCAGCTTAGGTCGACAGGCGATGGCTCTGACTTTC. Translating gives CASSLGRQAMALTF.

This clone was seen once. The chain couples TRBV9 to TRBJ1-1, with TRBD1 matching over 7 bases. The germline gives CDR1 SGDLS, CDR2 YYNGEE. The J segment lost 5 bases and the V segment lost 3 bases, leaving 10 bases of the junction unmatched. This CDR3 is built from 15 residues. Here the CDR3 DNA reads TGTGCCAGCAGCGCAGATCCGGGACAGACTACTGAAGCTTTCTTT. Translating it yields CASSADPGQTTEAFF.

Comment on this clone: Relative to the germline gene, one junction end is altered; a read error may explain this. The chain is built from TRBV27 and TRBJ2-1; TRBD1 matches at 9 bases. This CDR3 spans 15 amino acids. Germline V gene lookup returns CDR1 MNHEY and CDR2 SMNVEV (reference sequence). The CDR3 is CASRFPGQGNNEQFF. The DNA for the CDR3 is TGTGCCAGCCGTTTTCCGGGACAGGGTAACAATGAGCAGTTCTTC.

The chain carries TRBV4-2 and TRBJ2-3; D is unresolved. V shed 2 bases and J shed 7 bases, with 16 bases lying between them. Germline assignment: CDR1 LGHNA and CDR2 YNFKEQ. The CDR3 has 15 amino acids. Here the CDR3 reads CASSQNAVDFNTQYF. CDR3 DNA sequence: TGTGCCAGCAGCCAAAATGCGGTGGATTTCAATACGCAGTATTTT.

V and J are TRBV11-3 and TRBJ2-7; no definite D call. From germline, CDR1 is SGHNT and CDR2 YENEEA. The CDR3 is made up of 11 amino acids. The V gene lost 5 bases and the J gene lost 6 bases, with 8 bases spanning the gap. CDR3 residues: CASSRSGEQYF. CDR3 nucleotide sequence: TGTGCCAGCAGCCGATCAGGCGAGCAGTACTTC.

This clone occurred once. The chain couples TRBV7-2 to TRBJ2-2, with no clear D. Trimming pared 1 base from V and 0 bases from J, leaving 3 bases between. The CDR3 is made up of 14 amino acids. In germline, CDR1 is SGHTA, CDR2 FQGNSA. For the CDR3, the DNA is TGTGCCAGCAGCTTAGAGCCGAACACCGGGGAGCTGTTTTTT. This codes for CASSLEPNTGELFF.

The chain carries TRBV2 and TRBJ1-1, with TRBD1 as a possible D gene (5 bases). The V gene lost 4 bases and the J gene lost 4 bases, with 10 bases spanning the gap. This CDR3 contains 13 residues. Germline V gene data show CDR1 as SNHLY and CDR2 as FYNNEI. CDR3 sequence reads: CASSVGGSTEAFF. The CDR3 DNA is TGTGCCAGCAGTGTGGGGGGGAGCACTGAAGCTTTCTTT.

The V gene is TRBV7-9, the J gene TRBJ2-4, with D tentatively TRBD2 (5 bases). Germline CDR1 is SEHNR and CDR2 is FQNEAQ (reference sequence). CDR3 length equals 13 residues. V was shortened by 5 bases and J by 9 bases, with 14 bases between the two germline ends. CDR3 DNA sequence: TGTGCCAGCAGCGCGAGGAGAGAGGGCATTCAGTACTTC. Translating it yields CASSARREGIQYF.

This clone has only one observation. The chain uses TRBV15 and TRBJ2-7; unclear D gene. Germline values: CDR1 LNHNV, CDR2 YYDKDF (reference sequence). The CDR3 is made up of 14 amino acids. The V end lost 5 bases, the J end lost 6 bases, and 17 bases lay between the germline ends. The CDR3 sequence is CATSVDLSEREQYF. DNA for the CDR3: TGTGCCACCAGCGTAGATTTGTCGGAGCGCGAGCAGTACTTC. Full variable domain (remainder filled in from reference TRBV15 and TRBJ2-7): DAMVIQNPRYQVTQFGKPVTLSCSQTLNHNVMYWYQQKSSQAPKLLFHYYDKDFNNEADTPDNFQSRRPNTSFCFLDIRSPGLGDTAMYLCATSVDLSEREQYFGPGTRLTVT.

This clone was seen once. The chain's CDR3 is CASSENKRGYNEQFF. The CDR3 nucleotides read TGTGCCAGCAGCGAAAACAAGCGGGGTTACAATGAGCAGTTCTTC. This chain uses TRBV7-3 with TRBJ2-1; 7 positions match TRBD2. This CDR3 has 15 residues. Germline lookup yields CDR1 SGHTA and CDR2 FQGTGA. With V trimmed by 5 bases and J by 4 bases, 8 bases remained unmatched.

The chain has TRBV28 and TRBJ2-7, with TRBD1 as a possible D gene (6 bases). Trimming cost V 2 bases and J 2 bases, with 13 bases left between them. The CDR3 totals 15 residues. Germline V CDR1 and CDR2: MDHEN, SYDVKM. The CDR3 loop is CASSLTGTFPYEQYF. Written as DNA, the CDR3 is TGTGCCAGCAGTTTAACAGGGACCTTTCCCTACGAGCAGTACTTC.

The V and J genes are TRBV11-3 and TRBJ2-1, with 9 bases aligning to TRBD2. The CDR3 spans 16 residues. Germline CDR1 and CDR2: SGHNT and YENEEA. V shed 2 bases and J 4 bases; nucleotides not matched to a gene: 6. The CDR3 DNA sequence: TGTGCCAGCAGCTTACTCGGACTAGCGTATTACAATGAGCAGTTCTTC. Amino acid sequence: CASSLLGLAYYNEQFF.